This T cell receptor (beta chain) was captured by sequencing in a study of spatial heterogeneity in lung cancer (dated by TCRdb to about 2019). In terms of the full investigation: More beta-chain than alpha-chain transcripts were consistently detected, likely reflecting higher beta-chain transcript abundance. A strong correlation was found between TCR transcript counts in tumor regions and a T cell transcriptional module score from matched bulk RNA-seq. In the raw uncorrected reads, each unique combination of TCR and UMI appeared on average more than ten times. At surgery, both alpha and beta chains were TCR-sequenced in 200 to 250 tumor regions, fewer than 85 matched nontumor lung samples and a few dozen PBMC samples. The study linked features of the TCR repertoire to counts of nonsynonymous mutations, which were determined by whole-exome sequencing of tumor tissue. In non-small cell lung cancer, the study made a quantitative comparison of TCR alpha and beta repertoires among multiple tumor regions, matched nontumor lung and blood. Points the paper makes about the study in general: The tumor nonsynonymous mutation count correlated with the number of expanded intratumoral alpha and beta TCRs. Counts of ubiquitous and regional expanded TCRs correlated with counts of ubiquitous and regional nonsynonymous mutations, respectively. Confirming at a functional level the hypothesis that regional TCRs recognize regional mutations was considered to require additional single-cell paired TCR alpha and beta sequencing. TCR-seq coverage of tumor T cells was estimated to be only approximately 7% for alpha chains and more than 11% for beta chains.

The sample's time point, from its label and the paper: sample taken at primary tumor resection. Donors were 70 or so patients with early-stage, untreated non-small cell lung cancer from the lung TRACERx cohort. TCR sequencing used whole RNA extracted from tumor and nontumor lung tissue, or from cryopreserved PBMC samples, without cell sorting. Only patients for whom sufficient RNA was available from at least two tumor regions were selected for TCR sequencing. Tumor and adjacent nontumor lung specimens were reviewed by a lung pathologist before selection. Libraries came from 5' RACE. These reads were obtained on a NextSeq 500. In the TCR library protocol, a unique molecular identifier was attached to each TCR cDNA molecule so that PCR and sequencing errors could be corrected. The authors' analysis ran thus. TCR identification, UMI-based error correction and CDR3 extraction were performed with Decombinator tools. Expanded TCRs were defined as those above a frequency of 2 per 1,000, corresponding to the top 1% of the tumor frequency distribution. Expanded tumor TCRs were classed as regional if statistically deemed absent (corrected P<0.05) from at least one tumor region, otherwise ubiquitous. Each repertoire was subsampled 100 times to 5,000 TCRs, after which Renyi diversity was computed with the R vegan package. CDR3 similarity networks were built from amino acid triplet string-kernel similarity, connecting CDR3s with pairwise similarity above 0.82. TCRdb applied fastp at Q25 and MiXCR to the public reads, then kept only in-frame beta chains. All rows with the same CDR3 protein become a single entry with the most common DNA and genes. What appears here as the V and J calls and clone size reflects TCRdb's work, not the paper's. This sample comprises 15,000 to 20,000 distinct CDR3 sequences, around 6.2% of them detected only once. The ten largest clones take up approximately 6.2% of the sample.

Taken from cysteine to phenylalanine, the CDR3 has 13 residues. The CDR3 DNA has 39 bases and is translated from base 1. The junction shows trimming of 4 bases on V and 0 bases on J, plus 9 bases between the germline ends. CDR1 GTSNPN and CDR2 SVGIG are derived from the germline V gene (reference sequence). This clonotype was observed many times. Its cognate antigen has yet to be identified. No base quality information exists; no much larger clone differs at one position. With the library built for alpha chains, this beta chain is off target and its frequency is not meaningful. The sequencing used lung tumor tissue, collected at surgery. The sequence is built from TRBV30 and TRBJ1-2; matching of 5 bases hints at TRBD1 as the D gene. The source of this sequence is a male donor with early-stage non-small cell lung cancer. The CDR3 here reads CAWNPTANYGYTF. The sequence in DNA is TGTGCCTGGAATCCGACAGCTAACTATGGCTACACCTTC.